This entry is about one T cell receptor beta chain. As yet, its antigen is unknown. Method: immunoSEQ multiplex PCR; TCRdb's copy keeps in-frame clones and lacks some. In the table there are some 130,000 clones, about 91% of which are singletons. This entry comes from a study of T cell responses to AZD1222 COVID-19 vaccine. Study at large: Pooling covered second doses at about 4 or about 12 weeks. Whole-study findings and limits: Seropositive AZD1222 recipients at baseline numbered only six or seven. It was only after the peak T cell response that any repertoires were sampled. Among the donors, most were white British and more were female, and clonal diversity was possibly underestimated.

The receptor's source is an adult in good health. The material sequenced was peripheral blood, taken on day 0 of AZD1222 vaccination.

CDR3 sequence reads: CASSSWLDNEQFF. CDR3 DNA sequence: TGTGCCAGCAGTTCGTGGCTCGACAATGAGCAGTTCTTC. The chain has TRBV27 and TRBJ2-1; no firm D call. Trimming took 4 bases from V and 5 from J, leaving 9 bases between them. In germline, CDR1 is MNHEY, CDR2 SMNVEV (reference sequence). This CDR3 has 13 residues.